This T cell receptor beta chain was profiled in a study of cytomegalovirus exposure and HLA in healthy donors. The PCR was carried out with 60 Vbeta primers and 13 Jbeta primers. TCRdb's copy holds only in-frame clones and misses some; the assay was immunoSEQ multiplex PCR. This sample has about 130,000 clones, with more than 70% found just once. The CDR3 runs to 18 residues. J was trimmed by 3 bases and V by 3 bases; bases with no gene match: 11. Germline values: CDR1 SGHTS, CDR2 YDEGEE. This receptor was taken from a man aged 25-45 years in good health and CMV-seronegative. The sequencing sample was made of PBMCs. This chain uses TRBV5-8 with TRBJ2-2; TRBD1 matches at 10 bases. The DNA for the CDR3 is TGTGCCAGCAGCTCATGGGCCACCGGGACAGGGGACACCGGGGAGCTGTTTTTT. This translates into CASSSWATGTGDTGELFF.